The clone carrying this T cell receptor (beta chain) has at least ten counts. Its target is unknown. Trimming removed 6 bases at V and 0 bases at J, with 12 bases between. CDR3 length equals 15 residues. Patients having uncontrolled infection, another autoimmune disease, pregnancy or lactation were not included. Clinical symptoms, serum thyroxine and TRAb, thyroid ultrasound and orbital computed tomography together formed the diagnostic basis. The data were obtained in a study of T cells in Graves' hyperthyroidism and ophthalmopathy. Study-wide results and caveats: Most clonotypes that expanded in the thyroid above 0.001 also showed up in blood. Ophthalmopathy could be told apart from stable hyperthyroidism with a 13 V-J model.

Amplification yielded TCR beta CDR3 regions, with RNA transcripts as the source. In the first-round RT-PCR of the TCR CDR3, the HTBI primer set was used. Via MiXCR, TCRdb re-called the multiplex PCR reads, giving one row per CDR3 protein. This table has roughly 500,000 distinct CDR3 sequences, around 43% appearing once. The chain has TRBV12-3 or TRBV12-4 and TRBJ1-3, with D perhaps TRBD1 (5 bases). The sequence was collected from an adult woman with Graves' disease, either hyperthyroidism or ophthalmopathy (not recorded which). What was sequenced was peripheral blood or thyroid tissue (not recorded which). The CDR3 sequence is CASSRTPASGNTIYF. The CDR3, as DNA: TGTGCCAGCAGCCGGACACCCGCCTCTGGAAACACCATATATTTT.